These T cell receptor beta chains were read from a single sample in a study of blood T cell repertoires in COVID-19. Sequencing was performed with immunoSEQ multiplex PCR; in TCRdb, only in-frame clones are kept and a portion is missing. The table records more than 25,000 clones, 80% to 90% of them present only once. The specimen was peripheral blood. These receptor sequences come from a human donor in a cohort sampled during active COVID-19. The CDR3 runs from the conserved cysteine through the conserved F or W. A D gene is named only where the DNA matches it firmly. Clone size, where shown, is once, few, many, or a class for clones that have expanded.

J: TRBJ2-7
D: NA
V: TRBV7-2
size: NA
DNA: TGTGCCAGCAGCCCGGGGAACTACGAGCAGTACTTC
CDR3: CASSPGNYEQYF

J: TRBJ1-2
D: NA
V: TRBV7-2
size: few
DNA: TGTGCCAGCAGCACCCAACAGGGCATCCTAACCGCCACCTTC
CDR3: CASSTQQGILTATF

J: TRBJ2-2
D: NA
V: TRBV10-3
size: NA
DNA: TGTGCCATCAGCGGTTCGGAAACAGGGACGAACACCGGGGAGCTGTTTTTT
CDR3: CAISGSETGTNTGELFF

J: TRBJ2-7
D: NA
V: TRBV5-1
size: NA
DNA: TGCGCCAGCAGCTTTGAGGCAGCCTACGAGCAGTACTTC
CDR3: CASSFEAAYEQYF

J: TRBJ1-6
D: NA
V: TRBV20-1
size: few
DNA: TGCAGTGCTAGTCGGGAATCCTCCTATAATTCACCCCTCCACTTT
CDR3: CSASRESSYNSPLHF

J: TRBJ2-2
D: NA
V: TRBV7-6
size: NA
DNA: TGTGCCAGCAGCCCTACAGCTACACCCTCGAACACCGGGGAGCTGTTTTTT
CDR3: CASSPTATPSNTGELFF

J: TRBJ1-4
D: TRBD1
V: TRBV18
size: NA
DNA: TGTGCCAGCTCAGCACAGGGGGCGCTGACTAATGAAAAACTGTTTTTT
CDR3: CASSAQGALTNEKLFF

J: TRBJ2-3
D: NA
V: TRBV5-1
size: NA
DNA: TGCGCCAGCAGCGGCGGATCCACAGATACGCAGTATTTT
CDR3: CASSGGSTDTQYF

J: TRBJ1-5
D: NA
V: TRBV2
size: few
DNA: TGTGCCAGCAGTGATGGGGGCTCGGAGCCCCAGCATTTT
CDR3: CASSDGGSEPQHF

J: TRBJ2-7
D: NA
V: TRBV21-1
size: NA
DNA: TGTGCCAGCAGCGTCTTACTAGCGGGGGTTTCCGGCGAGCAGTACTTC
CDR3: CASSVLLAGVSGEQYF

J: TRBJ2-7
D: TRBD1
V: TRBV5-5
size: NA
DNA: TGTGCCAGCAGCTTGGAGGTAACAGGGGGCGTCTACGAGCAGTACTTC
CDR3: CASSLEVTGGVYEQYF

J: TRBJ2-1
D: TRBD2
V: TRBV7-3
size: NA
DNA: TGTGCCAGCAGCTTAGACGGGGGGGCCAACTACAATGAGCAGTTCTTC
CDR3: CASSLDGGANYNEQFF

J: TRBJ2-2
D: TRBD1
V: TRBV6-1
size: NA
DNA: TGTGCCAGCAGTGGGAAGACAGGGCCCACTCACACCGGGGAGCTGTTTTTT
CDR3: CASSGKTGPTHTGELFF

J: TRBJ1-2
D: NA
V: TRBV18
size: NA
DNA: TGTGCCAGCTCAGAAAACCGGGAAGGCGGCTACACCTTC
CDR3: CASSENREGGYTF

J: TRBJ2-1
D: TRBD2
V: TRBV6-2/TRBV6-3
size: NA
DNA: TGTGCCAGCAGTTACAGCGGGGGAGAGTTCTTC
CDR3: CASSYSGGEFF

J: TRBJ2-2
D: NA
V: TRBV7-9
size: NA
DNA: TGTGCCAGCAGCTACGGACAGAACACCGGGGAGCTGTTTTTT
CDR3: CASSYGQNTGELFF

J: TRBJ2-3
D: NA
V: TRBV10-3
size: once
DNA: TGTGCCATGAAACCGGGACTGGATGTAGATACGCAGTATTTT
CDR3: CAMKPGLDVDTQYF

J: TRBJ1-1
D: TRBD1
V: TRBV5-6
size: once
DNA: TGTGCCAGCAGCTCCCTGAGGGGACAGGGGCGGACTGAAGCTTTCTTT
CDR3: CASSSLRGQGRTEAFF

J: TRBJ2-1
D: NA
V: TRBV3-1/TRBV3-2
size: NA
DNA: TGTGCCAGCAGCCAAGACGGGAACAATGAGCAGTTCTTC
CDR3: CASSQDGNNEQFF

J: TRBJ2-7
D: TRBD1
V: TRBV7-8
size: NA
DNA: TGTGCCAGCAGCAGAAACCCGGGACAGGGATACTACGAGCAGTACTTC
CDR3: CASSRNPGQGYYEQYF

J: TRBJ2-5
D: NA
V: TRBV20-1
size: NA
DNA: TGCAGTGCGTTTCTTGAGACCCAGTACTTC
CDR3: CSAFLETQYF

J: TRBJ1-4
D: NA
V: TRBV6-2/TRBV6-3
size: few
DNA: TGTGCCAGCAGCCGCCCCGGGTCTGGTGGGACTAATGAAAAACTGTTTTTT
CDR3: CASSRPGSGGTNEKLFF

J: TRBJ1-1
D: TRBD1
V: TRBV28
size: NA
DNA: TGTGCCAGCACCAAGACAGGGGCGAACACTGAAGCTTTCTTT
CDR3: CASTKTGANTEAFF

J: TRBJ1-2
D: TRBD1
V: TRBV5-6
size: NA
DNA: TGTGCCAGCAGCCCATTGGGACAGGGGGGTAACTATGGCTACACCTTC
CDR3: CASSPLGQGGNYGYTF

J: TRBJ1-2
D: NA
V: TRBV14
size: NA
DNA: TGTGCCAGCAGCCGAGGACTGGTAGGCTACACCTTC
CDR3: CASSRGLVGYTF

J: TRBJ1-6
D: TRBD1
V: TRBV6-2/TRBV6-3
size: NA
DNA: TGTGCCAGCAGTCTCCCGCGACAGGGGATGAATTCACCCCTCCACTTT
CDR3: CASSLPRQGMNSPLHF

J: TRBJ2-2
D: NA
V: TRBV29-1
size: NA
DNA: TGCAGCGCCCCCGGACAGCCCGGGGAGCTGTTTTTT
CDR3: CSAPGQPGELFF

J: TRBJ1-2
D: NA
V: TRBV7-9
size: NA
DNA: TGTGCCAGCAGCTTAGCAGGGGACTATGGCTACACCTTC
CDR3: CASSLAGDYGYTF

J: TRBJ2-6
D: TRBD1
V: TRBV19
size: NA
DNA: TGTGCCAGTAGTGTCCCACCCCGTTCGGGACAGGGGAGCTCTGGGGCCAACGTCCTGACTTTC
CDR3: CASSVPPRSGQGSSGANVLTF

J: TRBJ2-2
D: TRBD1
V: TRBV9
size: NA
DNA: TGTGCCAGCAGCGTAGAAACAGGGGGGACCGGGGAGCTGTTTTTT
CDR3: CASSVETGGTGELFF

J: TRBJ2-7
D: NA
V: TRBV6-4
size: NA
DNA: TGTGCCAGCAGTGACTCTAGACGGAGCAAGCCTCAGGCGGGGGCCCGGAGCGAGCAGTACTTC
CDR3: CASSDSRRSKPQAGARSEQYF

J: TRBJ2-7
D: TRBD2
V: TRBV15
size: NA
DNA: TGTGCCACCAGCAGAGATCTAGCGGGGGGCGACGAGCAGTACTTC
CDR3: CATSRDLAGGDEQYF

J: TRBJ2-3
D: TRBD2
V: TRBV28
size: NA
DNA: TGTGCCAGCAGACCGGGACTAGCGGCCCCAAAAGCGCAGTATTTT
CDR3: CASRPGLAAPKAQYF

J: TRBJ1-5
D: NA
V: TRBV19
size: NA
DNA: TGTGCCAGTAGTAAGGCTTGGGGGGGCAATCAGCCCCAGCATTTT
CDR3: CASSKAWGGNQPQHF

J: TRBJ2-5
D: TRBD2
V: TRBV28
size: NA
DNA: TGTGCCAGCAGTCCACTCGGACTAGCGGGGATACAAGAGACCCAGTACTTC
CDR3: CASSPLGLAGIQETQYF

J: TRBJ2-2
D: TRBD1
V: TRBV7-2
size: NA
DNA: TGTGCCAGCAGCTGGGATGCCAGACAGGGACGAACGTTTTTT
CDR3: CASSWDARQGRTFF

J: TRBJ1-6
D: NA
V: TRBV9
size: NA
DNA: TGTGCCAGCAGCGTAGTGGGCAGGGGAAAGGATTCACCCCTCCACTTT
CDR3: CASSVVGRGKDSPLHF

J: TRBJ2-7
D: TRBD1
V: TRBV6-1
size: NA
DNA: TGTGCCAGCAGTGAGACAGGGGGGATCGACGAGCAGTACTTC
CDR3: CASSETGGIDEQYF

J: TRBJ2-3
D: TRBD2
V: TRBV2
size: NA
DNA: TGTGCCAGCAGTAGACTAGCGGGGGCTAGCACAGATACGCAGTATTTT
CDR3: CASSRLAGASTDTQYF

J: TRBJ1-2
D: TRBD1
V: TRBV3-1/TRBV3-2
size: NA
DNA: TGTGCCAGCAGCCGAGGACAGGGGGCGGATGGCTACACCTTC
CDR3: CASSRGQGADGYTF

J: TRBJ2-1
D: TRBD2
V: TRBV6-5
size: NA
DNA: TGTGCCAGCAGCCTGGGGACTAGCGCAAGCAATGAGCAGTTCTTC
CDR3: CASSLGTSASNEQFF

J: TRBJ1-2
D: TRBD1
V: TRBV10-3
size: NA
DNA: TGTGCCATCAGTAAGGGGGCGCAGGACTATGGCTACACCTTC
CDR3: CAISKGAQDYGYTF

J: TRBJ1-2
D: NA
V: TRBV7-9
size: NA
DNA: TGTGCCAGCAGCTTAGAGGGCCGGGGCTATGGCTACACCTTC
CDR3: CASSLEGRGYGYTF

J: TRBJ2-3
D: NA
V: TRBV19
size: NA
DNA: TGTGCCAGTAGTATATCCGGGTCGGCCACAGATACGCAGTATTTT
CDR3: CASSISGSATDTQYF

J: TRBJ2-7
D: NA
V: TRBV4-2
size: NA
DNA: TGTGCCAGCAGCCAAGCAGGGGGACTCGGTTACGAGCAGTACTTC
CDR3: CASSQAGGLGYEQYF

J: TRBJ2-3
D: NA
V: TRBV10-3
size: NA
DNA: TGTGCCATCTGGTCTGAGGGCACAGATACGCAGTATTTT
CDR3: CAIWSEGTDTQYF

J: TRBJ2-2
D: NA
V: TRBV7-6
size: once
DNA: TGTGCCAGCAGCTTAAGACAGGTCAACACCGGGGAGCTGTTTTTT
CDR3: CASSLRQVNTGELFF

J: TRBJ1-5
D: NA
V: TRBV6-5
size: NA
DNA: TGTGCCAGCAGCTCGGCCGCAGGGGCAAATCAGCCCCAGCATTTT
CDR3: CASSSAAGANQPQHF